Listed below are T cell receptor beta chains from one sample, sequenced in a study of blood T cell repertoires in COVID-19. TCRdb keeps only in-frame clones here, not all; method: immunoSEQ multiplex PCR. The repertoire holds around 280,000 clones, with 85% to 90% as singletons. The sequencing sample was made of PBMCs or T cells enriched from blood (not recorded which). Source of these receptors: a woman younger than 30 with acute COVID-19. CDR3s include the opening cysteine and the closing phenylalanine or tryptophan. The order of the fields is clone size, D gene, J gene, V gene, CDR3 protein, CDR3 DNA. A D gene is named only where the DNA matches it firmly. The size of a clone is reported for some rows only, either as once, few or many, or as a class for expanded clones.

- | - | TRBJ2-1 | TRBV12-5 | CASGSLVFGNEQFF | TGTGCTAGTGGTTCCCTAGTATTCGGCAATGAGCAGTTCTTC
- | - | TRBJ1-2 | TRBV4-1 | CASSQDGGADYGYTF | TGCGCCAGCAGCCAAGATGGAGGGGCTGACTATGGCTACACCTTC
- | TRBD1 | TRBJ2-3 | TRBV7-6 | CASSLGQGKDTQYF | TGTGCCAGCAGCTTAGGACAGGGTAAAGATACGCAGTATTTT
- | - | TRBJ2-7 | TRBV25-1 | CASSVGGYEQYF | TGTGCCAGCAGTGTAGGGGGCTACGAGCAGTACTTC
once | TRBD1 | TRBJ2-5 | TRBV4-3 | CASSPDRDQETQYF | TGCGCCAGCAGCCCGGACAGGGACCAAGAGACCCAGTACTTC
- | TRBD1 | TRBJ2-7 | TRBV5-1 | CASSLGQGATSYEQYF | TGCGCCAGCAGCTTGGGGCAGGGGGCAACATCCTACGAGCAGTACTTC
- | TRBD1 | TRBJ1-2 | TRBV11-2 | CASSSRQGVEGYGYTF | TGTGCCAGCAGCTCGAGGCAGGGGGTAGAGGGCTATGGCTACACCTTC
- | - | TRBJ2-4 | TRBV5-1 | CASSFAQGAKNIQYF | TGCGCCAGCAGCTTCGCTCAGGGCGCCAAAAACATTCAGTACTTC
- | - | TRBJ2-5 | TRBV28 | CASSQRHPETQYF | TGTGCCAGCAGCCAAAGACACCCCGAGACCCAGTACTTC
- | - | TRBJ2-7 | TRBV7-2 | CASSLKREQYF | TGTGCCAGCAGCCTTAAGCGAGAGCAGTACTTC
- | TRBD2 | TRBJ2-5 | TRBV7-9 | CASSLEVTKGLAGRETQYF | TGTGCCAGCAGCTTAGAGGTCACCAAGGGACTAGCGGGCCGAGAGACCCAGTACTTC
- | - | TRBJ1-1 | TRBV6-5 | CASRADWNTEAFF | TGTGCCAGCAGAGCCGACTGGAACACTGAAGCTTTCTTT
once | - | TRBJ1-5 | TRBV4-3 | CASSQGGRNQPQHF | TGCGCCAGCAGCCAAGGGGGGCGGAATCAGCCCCAGCATTTT
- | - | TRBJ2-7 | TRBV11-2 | CASSLGTAYEQYF | TGTGCCAGCAGCTTAGGGACAGCCTACGAGCAGTACTTC
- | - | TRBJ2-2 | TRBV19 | CASRNRENTGELFF | TGTGCCAGTAGAAACCGGGAGAACACCGGGGAGCTGTTTTTT
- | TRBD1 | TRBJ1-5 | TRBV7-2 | CASSHTTGNQPQHF | TGTGCCAGCAGCCACACGACAGGGAATCAGCCCCAGCATTTT
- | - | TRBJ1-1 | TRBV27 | CASSPTVNTEAFF | TGTGCCAGCAGCCCGACAGTGAACACTGAAGCTTTCTTT
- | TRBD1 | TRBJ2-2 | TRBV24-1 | CATSDFGTGRVGELFF | TGTGCCACCAGTGATTTCGGGACAGGGAGGGTCGGGGAGCTGTTTTTT
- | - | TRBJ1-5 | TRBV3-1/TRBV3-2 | CASSQRGSGNQPQHF | TGTGCCAGCAGCCAGAGGGGGTCGGGGAATCAGCCCCAGCATTTT
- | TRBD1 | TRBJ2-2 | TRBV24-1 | CATSPGTGMSAGELFF | TGTGCCACCAGTCCGGGGACAGGGATGAGCGCCGGGGAGCTGTTTTTT
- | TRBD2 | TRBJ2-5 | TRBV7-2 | CASSPLGLASETQYF | TGTGCCAGCAGCCCACTCGGACTAGCGAGTGAGACCCAGTACTTC
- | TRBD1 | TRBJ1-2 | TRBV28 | CASSTTGGLYGYTF | TGTGCCAGCAGTACCACAGGGGGCCTCTATGGCTACACCTTC
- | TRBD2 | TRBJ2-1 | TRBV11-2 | CASSLAGTSGGSYYNEQFF | TGTGCCAGCAGCTTAGCTGGGACTAGCGGGGGGAGTTACTACAATGAGCAGTTCTTC
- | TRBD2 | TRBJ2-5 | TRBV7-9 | CASSLAWGTSGSLETQYF | TGTGCCAGCAGCTTAGCGTGGGGGACTAGCGGGAGTCTTGAGACCCAGTACTTC
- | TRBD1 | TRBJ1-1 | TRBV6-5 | CASSRGQGAEAFF | TGTGCCAGCAGCCGAGGACAGGGCGCTGAAGCTTTCTTT
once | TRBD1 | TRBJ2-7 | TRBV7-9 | CASSSGQGQHYEQYF | TGTGCCAGCAGTAGCGGACAGGGCCAGCACTACGAGCAGTACTTC
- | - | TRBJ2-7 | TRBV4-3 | CASSQDIHSGSSYEQYF | TGCGCCAGCAGCCAAGATATCCATAGCGGAAGCTCCTACGAGCAGTACTTC
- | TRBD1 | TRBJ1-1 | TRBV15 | CATSSPSGDRNTEAFF | TGTGCCACCAGCAGCCCATCCGGGGACAGGAACACTGAAGCTTTCTTT
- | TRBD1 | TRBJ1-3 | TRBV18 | CASSPGTANSGNTIYF | TGTGCCAGCTCACCCGGGACAGCAAACTCTGGAAACACCATATATTTT
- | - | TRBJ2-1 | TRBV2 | CASRRLVPEQFF | TGTGCCAGCAGGAGACTAGTTCCTGAGCAGTTCTTC
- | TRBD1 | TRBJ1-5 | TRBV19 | CASSPMTGGLQPQHF | TGTGCCAGTAGTCCCATGACAGGGGGCCTTCAGCCCCAGCATTTT
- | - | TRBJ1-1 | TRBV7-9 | CASSGVSSEAFF | TGTGCCAGCAGCGGAGTCTCATCTGAAGCTTTCTTT
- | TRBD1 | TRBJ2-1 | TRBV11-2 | CASKRQGYNEQFF | TGTGCCAGCAAGAGACAGGGGTACAATGAGCAGTTCTTC
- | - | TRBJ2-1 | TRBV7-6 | CASSPDYRVGKQFF | TGTGCCAGCAGCCCGGACTATAGAGTCGGGAAGCAGTTCTTC
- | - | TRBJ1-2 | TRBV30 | CAWTPAPGQGIGGYTF | TGTGCCTGGACCCCTGCTCCGGGACAAGGGATTGGTGGCTACACCTTC
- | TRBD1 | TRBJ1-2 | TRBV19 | CASSADRGRYGYTF | TGTGCCAGTAGTGCGGACAGGGGGCGATATGGCTACACCTTC